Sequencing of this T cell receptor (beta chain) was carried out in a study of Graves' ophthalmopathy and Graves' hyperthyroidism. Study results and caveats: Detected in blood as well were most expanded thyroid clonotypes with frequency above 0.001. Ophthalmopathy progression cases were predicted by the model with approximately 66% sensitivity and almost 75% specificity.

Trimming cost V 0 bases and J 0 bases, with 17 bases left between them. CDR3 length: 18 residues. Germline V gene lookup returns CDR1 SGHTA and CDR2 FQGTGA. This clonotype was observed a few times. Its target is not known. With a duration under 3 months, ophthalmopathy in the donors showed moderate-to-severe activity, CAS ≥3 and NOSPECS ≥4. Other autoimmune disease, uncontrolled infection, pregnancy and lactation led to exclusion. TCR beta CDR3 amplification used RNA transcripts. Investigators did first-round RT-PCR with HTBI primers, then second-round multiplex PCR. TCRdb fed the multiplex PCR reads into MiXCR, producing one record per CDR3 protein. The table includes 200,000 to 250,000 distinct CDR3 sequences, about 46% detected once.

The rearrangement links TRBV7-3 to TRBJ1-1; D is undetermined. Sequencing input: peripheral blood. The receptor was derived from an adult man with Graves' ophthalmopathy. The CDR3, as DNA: TGTGCCAGCAGCTTAACGCCTATTACCGGAGTCATGAACACTGAAGCTTTCTTT. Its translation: CASSLTPITGVMNTEAFF.